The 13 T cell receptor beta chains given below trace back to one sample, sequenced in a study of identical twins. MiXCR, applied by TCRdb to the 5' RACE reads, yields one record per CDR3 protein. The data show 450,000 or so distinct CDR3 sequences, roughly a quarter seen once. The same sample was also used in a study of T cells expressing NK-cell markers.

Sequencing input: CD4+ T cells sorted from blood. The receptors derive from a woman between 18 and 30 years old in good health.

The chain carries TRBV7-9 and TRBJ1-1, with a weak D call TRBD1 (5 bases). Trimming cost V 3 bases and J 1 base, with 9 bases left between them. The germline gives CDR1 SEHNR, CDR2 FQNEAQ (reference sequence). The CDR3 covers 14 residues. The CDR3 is CASSFGHPNTEAFF. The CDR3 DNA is TGTGCCAGCAGCTTCGGACACCCGAACACTGAAGCTTTCTTT.

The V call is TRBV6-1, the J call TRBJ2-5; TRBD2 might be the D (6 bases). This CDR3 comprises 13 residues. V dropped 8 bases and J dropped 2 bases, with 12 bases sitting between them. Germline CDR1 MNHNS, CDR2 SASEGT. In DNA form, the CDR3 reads TGTGCCAGCGGCGGGGTGGAGCAAGAGACCCAGTACTTC. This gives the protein CASGGVEQETQYF.

The CDR3 region is CASSLGLPAAEQYF. The CDR3 DNA reads TGTGCCAGCAGTTTAGGGCTCCCGGCGGCCGAGCAGTACTTC. The V call is TRBV12-3 or TRBV12-4, the J call TRBJ2-7; D not resolved. This CDR3 region has 14 residues. V lost 1 base to trimming and J lost 6 bases, with 13 bases between them.

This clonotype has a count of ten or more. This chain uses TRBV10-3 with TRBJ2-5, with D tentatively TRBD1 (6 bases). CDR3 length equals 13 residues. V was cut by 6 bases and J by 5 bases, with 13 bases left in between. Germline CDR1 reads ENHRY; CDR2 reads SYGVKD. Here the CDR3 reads CAISDRNGETQYF. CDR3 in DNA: TGTGCCATCAGCGACAGGAATGGGGAGACCCAGTACTTC.

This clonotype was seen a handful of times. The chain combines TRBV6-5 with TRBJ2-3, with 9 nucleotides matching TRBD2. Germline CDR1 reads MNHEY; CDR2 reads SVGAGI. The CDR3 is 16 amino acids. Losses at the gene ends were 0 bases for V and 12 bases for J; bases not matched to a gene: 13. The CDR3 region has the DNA TGTGCCAGCAGTTACTCTCGGCGGGGGGGCGGACAGGCCCAGTATTTT. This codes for CASSYSRRGGGQAQYF.

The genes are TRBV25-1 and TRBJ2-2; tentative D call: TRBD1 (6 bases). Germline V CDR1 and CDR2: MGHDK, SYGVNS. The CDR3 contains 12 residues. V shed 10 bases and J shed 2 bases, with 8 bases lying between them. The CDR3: CATQGNTGELFF. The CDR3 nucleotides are TGTGCCACACAGGGAAACACCGGGGAGCTGTTTTTT.

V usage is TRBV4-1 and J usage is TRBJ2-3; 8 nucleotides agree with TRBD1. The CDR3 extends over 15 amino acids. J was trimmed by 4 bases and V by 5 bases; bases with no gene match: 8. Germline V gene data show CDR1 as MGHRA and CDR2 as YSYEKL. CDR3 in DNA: TGCGCCAGCAGCTTTAGGACAGGGACCCCAGATACGCAGTATTTT. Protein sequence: CASSFRTGTPDTQYF.

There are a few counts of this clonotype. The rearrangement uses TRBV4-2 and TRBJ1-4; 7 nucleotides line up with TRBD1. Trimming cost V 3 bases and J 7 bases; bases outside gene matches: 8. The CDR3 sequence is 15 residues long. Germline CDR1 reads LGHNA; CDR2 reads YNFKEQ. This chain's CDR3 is CASSHGQAGIEKLFF. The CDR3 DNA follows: TGTGCCAGCAGCCACGGACAGGCGGGAATTGAAAAACTGTTTTTT.

CDR3 coding DNA: TGTGCCAGCAGCTTGATCGGCCCAGGGGCGACGCAGTATTTT. It specifies CASSLIGPGATQYF. This rearrangement joins TRBV7-2 to TRBJ2-3, with D tentatively TRBD1 (6 bases). Trimming removed 3 bases from V and 9 bases from J, with 16 bases in between. Germline V CDR1 and CDR2: SGHTA, FQGNSA. The CDR3 is 14 amino acids.

CDR3 bases: TGTGCCAGCAGACCAGACCATGGGGACTATGGCTACACCTTC. Amino acids: CASRPDHGDYGYTF. The chain carries TRBV12-3 or TRBV12-4 and TRBJ1-2; D not certain. This CDR3 is 14 amino acids long. V was clipped by 6 bases and J by 3 bases, with 14 bases between them.

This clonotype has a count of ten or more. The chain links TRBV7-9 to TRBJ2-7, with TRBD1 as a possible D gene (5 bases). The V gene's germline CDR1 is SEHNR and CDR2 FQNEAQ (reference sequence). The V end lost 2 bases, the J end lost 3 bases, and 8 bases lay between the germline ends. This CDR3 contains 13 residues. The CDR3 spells CASSLSQGYEQYF. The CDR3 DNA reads TGTGCCAGCAGCTTATCGCAGGGCTACGAGCAGTACTTC.

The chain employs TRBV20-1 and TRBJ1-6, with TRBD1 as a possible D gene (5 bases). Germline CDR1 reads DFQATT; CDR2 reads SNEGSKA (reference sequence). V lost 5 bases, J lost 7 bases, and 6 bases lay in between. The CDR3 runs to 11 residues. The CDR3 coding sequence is TGCAGTGCTGGGGGGAATTCACCCCTCCACTTT. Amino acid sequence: CSAGGNSPLHF.

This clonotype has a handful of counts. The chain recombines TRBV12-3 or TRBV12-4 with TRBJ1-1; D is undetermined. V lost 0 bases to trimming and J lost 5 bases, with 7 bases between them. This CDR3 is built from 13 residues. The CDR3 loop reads CASSLALMTEAFF. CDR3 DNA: TGTGCCAGCAGTTTAGCGCTTATGACTGAAGCTTTCTTT.